This T cell receptor (beta chain) comes out of a study of blood T cells in healthy people across ages (dated by TCRdb to about 2015). Regarding the research as a whole: In model experiments, roughly one uniquely barcoded TCR beta cDNA molecule per two T cells was captured by template switching. The study analyzed two additional independent replicas of 1 million unique cDNA reads from the same blood draw for two donors, one aged 18 to 30 and one aged 80 or older. Age-related changes in TCR beta repertoire diversity were measured in the study by deep sequencing normalized with unique cDNA molecular identifiers. To avoid experimental bias, donors of different ages were distributed randomly across sequencing lanes. Donors were grouped into four age groups: young (average roughly 17 years), middle-aged (less than 40), aged (about 60) and long-lived (approximately 75).

The germline V gene supplies CDR1 ENHRY and CDR2 SYGVKD. The germline ends are 9 bases apart after V is trimmed by 0 bases and J by 1 base. The CDR3 goes from the cysteine to the phenylalanine over 15 residues. Of all the DNA, just the CDR3 is kept, 45 bases in frame from base 1. The table lists this clonotype with a few counts. What this receptor recognizes is not known. Base quality data are lacking; no much larger clone is found one base away. Donors were about 36 systemically healthy Caucasian individuals from Russia aged 6 to 90 years. Each donor gave around 9.5 milliliters of peripheral blood, collected into EDTA-treated Vacutainer tubes. Ficoll-Paque density-gradient centrifugation was used to isolate PBMCs, with at least 6.5 million obtained per sample. Trizol reagent was used to extract total RNA from the PBMCs, yielding at least 5.5 micrograms per sample. For every donor, an aliquot of PBMCs went through flow cytometry to measure the percentages of naive CD45RAhigh/CD27high T cells.

The library was obtained by 5' RACE. The second PCR ran for about 6 to 11 cycles and used a J-beta primer mix along with a sample-barcoded 5' primer. A template-switch 5' adaptor carrying 12 random nucleotides introduced a unique molecular identifier onto each TCR beta cDNA molecule. Each sample yielded at least 3 million CDR3-containing paired-end reads. The Mint cDNA synthesis kit, primed by a TRBC-specific oligonucleotide, was used to synthesize first-strand cDNA from all RNA. All cDNA was treated with uracil-DNA glycosylase and then went through a first 18-cycle PCR with the universal primers M1SS and BC2_uni_R. Per the authors' processing: Normalization of each sample was performed by random selection of 1 million high-quality reads, each carrying a distinct molecular identifier. Reads with shared molecular identifiers were discarded instead of being binned into consensus sequences. MiTCR, with a Q25 quality threshold and the strictest error-elimination algorithm, was used for CDR3 identification, clonotype clustering and error correction. A nonparametric unseen species model with Euler transformation was used to estimate lower-bound total TCR beta diversity. TCRdb applied fastp at Q25 and MiXCR to the public reads, then kept only in-frame beta chains. Every entry covers one CDR3 protein and lists the most common genes and DNA from its rows. None of the V and J calls come from the authors' own analysis; TCRdb made them. Here the sample has fewer than 2 million distinct CDR3 sequences; 30% to 40% occur a single time. The ten largest make up roughly 24% of the sample.

Study-level results and caveats: Compared with the aged group, the long-lived group had more naive CD4+ T cells, fewer expanded clones and increased TCR diversity, suggesting age selection. Because profiling used bulk unsorted PBMCs, naive and antigen-experienced compartments could not be compared conclusively. The CMV infection status of donors was not known, potentially confounding age-related changes in expanded clonotypes. Observed TCR beta diversity per million T cells fell roughly linearly with age, and a significant reduction was already apparent by age about 38. A strong correlation was found between observed TCR beta diversity and the percentage of naive T cells measured by flow cytometry. Estimates of total diversity based on one million sequenced T cells were regarded as lower bounds and as underestimates.

Material: blood. The chain is encoded by TRBV10-3 joined to TRBJ1-1; the D gene is unclear. This receptor was obtained from a human donor in good health. The CDR3: CAISESGPRNTEAFF. The nucleotide sequence is TGTGCCATCAGTGAGTCGGGCCCCAGGAACACTGAAGCTTTCTTT.